The TCR beta chain under discussion was sequenced for a study of blood T cell repertoires in COVID-19. At the level of the study: Samples of COVID-19 (acute and convalescent) were obtained from the United States, Italy and Spain. Sources were T cells, B-cell-depleted T cells, or PBMCs; the material itself was cDNA or gDNA.

Original data processing: Quantification of nucleated cells was approximated via reference gene primer amplification. The protocol was immunoSEQ multiplex PCR, while the TCRdb copy is restricted to in-frame clones and leaves out a portion. V and J calls and clone size come straight from that table; D and trimming were deduced from the DNA. The table shows around 250,000 clones, with roughly 85% occurring only once. J was trimmed by 5 bases and V by 1 base; bases with no gene match: 3. CDR1 and CDR2 (germline): MGHRA, YSYEKL. This CDR3 has 14 residues. The sample comprised peripheral blood. The rearrangement joins TRBV4-1 to TRBJ2-3; TRBD1 matches 7 bases. This receptor was obtained from a man aged 50 to 59 with active or convalescent COVID-19. CDR3 nucleotide sequence: TGCGCCAGCAGCCAAGGCAACAGGGGAGATACGCAGTATTTT. Translating it yields CASSQGNRGDTQYF.